Following are 13 T cell receptor beta chains from one sample sequenced in a study of CD8 T cells in ankylosing spondylitis. MiXCR, applied by TCRdb to the 5' RACE reads, yields one record per CDR3 protein. Among around 230,000 distinct CDR3 sequences, less than 9.5% were seen once, and the ten largest hold around 5.1%. Sequenced input: blood, either unsorted or a sorted T cell fraction (not recorded which). The receptors here all came from a female donor with ankylosing spondylitis or in good health (not recorded which).

This clonotype occurred many times. V gene TRBV9 combines with J gene TRBJ2-1; 7 bases match TRBD2. J gave up 6 bases and V 6 bases, and 12 bases lay outside the gene matches. Germline CDR1 SGDLS, CDR2 YYNGEE. CDR3 length equals 15 residues. Here the CDR3 DNA reads TGTGCCAGCACCTCGGGAGGCAACCCCTTCAATGAGCAGTTCTTC. It yields the protein CASTSGGNPFNEQFF. Full variable domain (outside the CDR3, taken from reference TRBV9 and TRBJ2-1): DSGVTQTPKHLITATGQRVTLRCSPRSGDLSVYWYQQSLDQGLQFLIQYYNGEERAKGNILERFSAQQFPDLHSELNLSSLELGDSALYFCASTSGGNPFNEQFFGPGTRLTVL.

This clonotype was detected ten times or more. This chain uses TRBV9 with TRBJ2-1; 8 bases match TRBD2. With V trimmed by 3 bases and J by 9 bases, 11 bases remained unmatched. CDR1 is SGDLS, CDR2 YYNGEE, per germline. The CDR3 sequence is 15 residues long. CDR3 sequence (DNA): TGTGCCAGCAGCGCATTGGGAAGCGGGAGTGGTGAGCAGTTCTTC. Translated, it gives CASSALGSGSGEQFF.

This clonotype came up many times. The chain has TRBV29-1 and TRBJ2-5; 7 bases map to TRBD2. The CDR3 has 14 residues. V lost 4 bases and J lost 2; bases outside the gene matches: 7. Germline lookup yields CDR1 SQVTM and CDR2 ANQGSEA. CDR3 protein: CSVAIAGNQETQYF. Written as DNA, the CDR3 is TGCAGCGTTGCAATAGCGGGTAATCAAGAGACCCAGTACTTC.

This clonotype was counted ten times or more. The chain has TRBV5-1 and TRBJ2-1, with D perhaps given as TRBD1 or TRBD2 (5 bases each). CDR1 is SGHRS and CDR2 is YFSETQ in the germline V gene. The CDR3 covers 16 residues. Between the trimmed V and J ends, which lost 3 bases and 0 bases, there was a span of 13 bases. The CDR3 loop is CASSWGQGSSYNEQFF. CDR3 DNA sequence: TGCGCCAGCAGCTGGGGCCAAGGGAGCTCCTACAATGAGCAGTTCTTC.

This clonotype came up many times. The V and J genes are TRBV28 and TRBJ2-3; D possibly uses TRBD1 or TRBD2 (5 bases each). Per germline, CDR1 MDHEN and CDR2 SYDVKM. There are 17 residues in the CDR3. Trimming shortened V by 5 bases and J by 0 bases, and 18 bases separated the two germline ends. CDR3 sequence reads: CASSTLGRITSTDTQYF. The CDR3 nucleotides read TGTGCCAGCAGTACCTTGGGACGGATCACTAGCACAGATACGCAGTATTTT.

This clonotype has more than one count but fewer than ten. CDR3: CSVEVQGAYGNTIYF. In DNA, the CDR3 is TGCAGCGTTGAAGTGCAGGGGGCCTATGGAAACACCATATATTTT. The J gene is TRBJ1-3, the V gene TRBV29-1; 8 bases fit TRBD1. Trimming at V came to 1 base and at J to 3 bases, leaving 5 bases not matched to a gene. Germline V lookup: CDR1 SQVTM, CDR2 ANQGSEA. This CDR3 has 15 residues. Filled out from reference TRBV29-1 and TRBJ1-3, the complete variable domain reads SAVISQKPSRDICQRGTSLTIQCQVDSQVTMMFWYRQQPGQSLTLIATANQGSEATYESGFVIDKFPISRPNLTFSTLTVSNMSPEDSSIYLCSVEVQGAYGNTIYFGEGSWLTVV.

This chain connects TRBV24-1 to TRBJ2-3; D is possibly TRBD1 or TRBD2 (6 bases each). The germline V and J ends were trimmed by 4 bases and 1 base, with 20 bases remaining between them. There are 18 residues in the CDR3. Germline CDR1 and CDR2: KGHDR and SFDVKD. Here the CDR3 DNA reads TGTGCCACCAGTGACCCCAGGAGGGGGACCCTCGGCACAGATACGCAGTATTTT. Translating gives CATSDPRRGTLGTDTQYF.

As to this clonotype: A much larger clone lies one base from this, so it may be a read error. This chain connects TRBV12-3 or TRBV12-4 to TRBJ1-3; D gene uncertain. The CDR3 covers 19 residues. The CDR3 bases are TGTGCCCGCAGTTCTACCCTCTATCCCCGGAGGCTCTCGGGAAACACCATATATTTT. Translation gives CARSSTLYPRRLSGNTIYF.

This clonotype was counted only a few times. V is TRBV5-1 and J is TRBJ2-7; D is possibly TRBD2 (6 bases). V shed 4 bases and J shed 3 bases, with 17 bases lying between them. Germline V gives CDR1 SGHRS, CDR2 YFSETQ. The CDR3 is 15 amino acids. The CDR3 DNA is TGCGCCAGCAGCCACTTGGAGGGGAGGAACTACGAGCAGTACTTC. Protein product: CASSHLEGRNYEQYF. The whole variable domain, remainder taken from reference TRBV5-1 and TRBJ2-7, is KAGVTQTPRYLIKTRGQQVTLSCSPISGHRSVSWYQQTPGQGLQFLFEYFSETQRNKGNFPGRFSGRQFSNSRSEMNVSTLELGDSALYLCASSHLEGRNYEQYFGPGTRLTVT.

V and J are TRBV20-1 and TRBJ2-5; D might be TRBD2 (5 bases). Germline V gives CDR1 DFQATT, CDR2 SNEGSKA (reference sequence). CDR3 length: 13 amino acids. Trimming cost V 0 bases and J 5 bases, with 10 bases left between them. CDR3 bases: TGCAGTGCTAGAGATGCTAGCCGTGAGACCCAGTACTTC. Its translation: CSARDASRETQYF.

V gene TRBV20-1 combines with J gene TRBJ2-3; 7 nucleotides line up with TRBD2. V lost 4 bases, J lost 1 base, and 5 bases stayed unmatched. Germline values: CDR1 DFQATT, CDR2 SNEGSKA (reference sequence). The CDR3 runs to 14 residues. The DNA for the CDR3 is TGCAGTGCTAACCGGGACTACGGCACAGATACGCAGTATTTT. Protein: CSANRDYGTDTQYF.

At least ten counts were recorded for this clonotype. The rearrangement joins TRBV29-1 to TRBJ2-2; no clear D. The CDR3 contains 12 residues. CDR1 is SQVTM and CDR2 is ANQGSEA in the germline V gene. V was clipped by 5 bases and J by 4 bases, with 8 bases between them. In DNA form, the CDR3 reads TGCAGCGTTTCACAGACCACCGGGGAGCTGTTTTTT. It translates to CSVSQTTGELFF.

J is TRBJ2-7 and V is TRBV20-1, with 12 positions matching TRBD1. V shed 5 bases and J 6 bases; nucleotides not matched to a gene: 8. The CDR3 has 14 residues. From germline, CDR1 is DFQATT and CDR2 SNEGSKA (reference sequence). The CDR3 is CSAPPGTGGSEQYF. CDR3 coding DNA: TGCAGTGCTCCCCCCGGGACAGGGGGCAGCGAGCAGTACTTC.